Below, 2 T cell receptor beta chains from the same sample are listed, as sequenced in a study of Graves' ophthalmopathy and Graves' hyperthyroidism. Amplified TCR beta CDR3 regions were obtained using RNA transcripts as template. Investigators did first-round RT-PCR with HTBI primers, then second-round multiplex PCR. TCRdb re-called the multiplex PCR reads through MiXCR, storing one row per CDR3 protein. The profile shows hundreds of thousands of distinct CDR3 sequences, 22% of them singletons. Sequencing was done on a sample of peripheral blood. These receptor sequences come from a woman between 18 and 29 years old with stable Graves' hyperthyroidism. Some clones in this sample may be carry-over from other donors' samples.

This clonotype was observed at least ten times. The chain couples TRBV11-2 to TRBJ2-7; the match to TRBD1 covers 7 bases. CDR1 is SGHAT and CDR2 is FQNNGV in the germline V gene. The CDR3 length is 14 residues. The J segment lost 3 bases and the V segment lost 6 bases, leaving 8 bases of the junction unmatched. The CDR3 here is CASSDRGQIYEQYF. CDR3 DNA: TGTGCCAGCAGTGATAGGGGGCAAATCTACGAGCAGTACTTC. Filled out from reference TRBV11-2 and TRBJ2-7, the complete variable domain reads EAGVAQSPRYKIIEKRQSVAFWCNPISGHATLYWYQQILGQGPKLLIQFQNNGVVDDSQLPKDRFSAERLKGVDSTLKIQPAKLEDSAVYLCASSDRGQIYEQYFGPGTRLTVT.

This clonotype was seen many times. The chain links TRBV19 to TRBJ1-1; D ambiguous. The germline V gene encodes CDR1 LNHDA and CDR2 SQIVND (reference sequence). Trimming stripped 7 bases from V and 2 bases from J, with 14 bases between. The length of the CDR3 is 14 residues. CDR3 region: CASIFSAANTEAFF. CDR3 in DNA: TGTGCCAGTATTTTCTCGGCGGCAAACACTGAAGCTTTCTTT. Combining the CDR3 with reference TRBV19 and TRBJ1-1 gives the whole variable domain DGGITQSPKYLFRKEGQNVTLSCEQNLNHDAMYWYRQDPGQGLRLIYYSQIVNDFQKGDIAEGYSVSREKKESFPLTVTSAQKNPTAFYLCASIFSAANTEAFFGQGTRLTVV.